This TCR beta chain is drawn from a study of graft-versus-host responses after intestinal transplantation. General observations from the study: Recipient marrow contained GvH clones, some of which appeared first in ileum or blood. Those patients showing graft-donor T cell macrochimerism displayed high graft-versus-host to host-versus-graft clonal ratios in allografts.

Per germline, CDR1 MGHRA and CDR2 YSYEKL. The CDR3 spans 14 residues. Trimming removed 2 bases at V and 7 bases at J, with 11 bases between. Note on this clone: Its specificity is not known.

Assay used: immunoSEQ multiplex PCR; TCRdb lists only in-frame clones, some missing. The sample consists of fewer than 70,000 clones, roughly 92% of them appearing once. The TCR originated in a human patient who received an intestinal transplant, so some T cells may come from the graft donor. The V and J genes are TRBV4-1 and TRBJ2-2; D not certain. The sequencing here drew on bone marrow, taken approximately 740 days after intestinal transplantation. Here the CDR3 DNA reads TGCGCCAGCAGCCAAAGCACCTACAGCGGGGAGCTGTTTTTT. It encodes CASSQSTYSGELFF.